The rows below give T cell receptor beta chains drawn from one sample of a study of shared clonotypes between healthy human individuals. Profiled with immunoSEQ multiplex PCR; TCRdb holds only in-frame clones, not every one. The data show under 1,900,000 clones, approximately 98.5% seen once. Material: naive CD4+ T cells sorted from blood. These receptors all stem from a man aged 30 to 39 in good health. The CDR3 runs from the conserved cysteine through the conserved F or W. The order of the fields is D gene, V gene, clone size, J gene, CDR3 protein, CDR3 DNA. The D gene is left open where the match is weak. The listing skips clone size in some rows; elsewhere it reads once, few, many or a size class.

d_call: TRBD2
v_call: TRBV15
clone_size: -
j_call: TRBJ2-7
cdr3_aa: CATSRVPSGGPYF
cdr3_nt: TGTGCCACCAGCAGAGTCCCCTCGGGGGGGCCGTACTTC

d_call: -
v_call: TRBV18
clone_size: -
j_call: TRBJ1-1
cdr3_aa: CASQAPGGQNTEAFF
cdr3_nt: TGTGCCAGCCAGGCCCCCGGGGGACAGAACACTGAAGCTTTCTTT

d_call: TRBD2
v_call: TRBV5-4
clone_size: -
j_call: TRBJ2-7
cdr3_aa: CASSLAGGSYEQYF
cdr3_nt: TGTGCCAGCAGCTTAGCGGGAGGAAGCTACGAGCAGTACTTC

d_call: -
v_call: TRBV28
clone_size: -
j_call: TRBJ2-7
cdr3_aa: CASSLGGNYEQYF
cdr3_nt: TGTGCCAGCAGTTTGGGCGGGAACTACGAGCAGTACTTC

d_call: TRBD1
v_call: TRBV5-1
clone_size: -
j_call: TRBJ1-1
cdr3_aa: CASSSGQGWNTEAFF
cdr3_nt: TGCGCCAGCAGCTCCGGACAGGGTTGGAACACTGAAGCTTTCTTT

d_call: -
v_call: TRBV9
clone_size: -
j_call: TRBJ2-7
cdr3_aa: CASSVGQVNYEQYF
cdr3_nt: TGTGCCAGCAGCGTAGGGCAGGTGAACTACGAGCAGTACTTC

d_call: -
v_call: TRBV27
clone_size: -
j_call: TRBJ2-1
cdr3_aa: CASSLRVFYNEQFF
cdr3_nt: TGTGCCAGCAGTTTAAGGGTTTTCTACAATGAGCAGTTCTTC

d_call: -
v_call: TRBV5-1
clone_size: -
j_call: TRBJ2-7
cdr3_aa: CASSLLGPDGTTEQYF
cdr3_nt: TGCGCCAGCAGCTTGTTGGGTCCGGATGGGACCACCGAGCAGTACTTC

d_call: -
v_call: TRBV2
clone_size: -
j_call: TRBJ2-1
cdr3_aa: CAIIPGTQYNEQFF
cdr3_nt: TGTGCCATCATCCCCGGGACGCAGTACAATGAGCAGTTCTTC

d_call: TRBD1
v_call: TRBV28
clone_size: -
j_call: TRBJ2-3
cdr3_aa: CASSHRGQNTDTQYF
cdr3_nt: TGTGCCAGCAGTCACAGGGGGCAAAACACAGATACGCAGTATTTT

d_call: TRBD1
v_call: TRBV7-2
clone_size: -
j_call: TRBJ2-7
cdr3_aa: CASSGPRDSSYEQYF
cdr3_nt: TGTGCCAGCAGCGGACCCCGGGACAGCTCCTACGAGCAGTACTTC

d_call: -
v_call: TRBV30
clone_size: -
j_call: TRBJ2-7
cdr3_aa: CAAAATNYEQYF
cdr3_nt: TGTGCGGCGGCTGCAACCAACTACGAGCAGTACTTC

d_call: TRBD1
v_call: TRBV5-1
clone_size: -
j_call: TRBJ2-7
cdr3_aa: CASSPEGQGANEQYF
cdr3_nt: TGCGCCAGCAGCCCGGAGGGACAGGGGGCAAACGAGCAGTACTTC

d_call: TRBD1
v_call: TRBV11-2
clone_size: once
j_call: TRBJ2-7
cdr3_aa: CASSLDRAIGSSYEQYF
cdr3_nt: TGTGCCAGCAGCTTGGACAGGGCCATTGGAAGCTCCTACGAGCAGTACTTC

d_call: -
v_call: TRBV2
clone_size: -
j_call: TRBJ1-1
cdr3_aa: CASSVGPANPNTEAFF
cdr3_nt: TGTGCCAGCAGTGTGGGCCCTGCTAACCCGAACACTGAAGCTTTCTTT

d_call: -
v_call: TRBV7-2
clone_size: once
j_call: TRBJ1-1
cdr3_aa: CASSLGLANTEAFF
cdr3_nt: TGTGCCAGCAGCTTGGGTTTGGCGAACACTGAAGCTTTCTTT

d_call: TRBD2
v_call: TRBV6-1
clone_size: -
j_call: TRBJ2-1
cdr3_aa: CASSGLAGRNEQFF
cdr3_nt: TGTGCCAGCAGCGGACTAGCGGGAAGGAATGAGCAGTTCTTC

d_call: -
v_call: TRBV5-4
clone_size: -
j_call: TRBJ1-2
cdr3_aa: CASSLSGRGAKGYTF
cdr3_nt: TGTGCCAGCAGCTTGTCGGGCCGGGGGGCTAAAGGCTACACCTTC

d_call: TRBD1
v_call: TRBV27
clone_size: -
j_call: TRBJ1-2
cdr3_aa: CASSLTGDYGYTF
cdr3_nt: TGTGCCAGCAGTTTGACAGGGGACTATGGCTACACCTTC

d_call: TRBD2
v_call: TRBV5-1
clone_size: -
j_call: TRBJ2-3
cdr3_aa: CASSGLAGSADTQYF
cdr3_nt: TGCGCCAGCAGCGGGCTAGCGGGATCCGCAGATACGCAGTATTTT